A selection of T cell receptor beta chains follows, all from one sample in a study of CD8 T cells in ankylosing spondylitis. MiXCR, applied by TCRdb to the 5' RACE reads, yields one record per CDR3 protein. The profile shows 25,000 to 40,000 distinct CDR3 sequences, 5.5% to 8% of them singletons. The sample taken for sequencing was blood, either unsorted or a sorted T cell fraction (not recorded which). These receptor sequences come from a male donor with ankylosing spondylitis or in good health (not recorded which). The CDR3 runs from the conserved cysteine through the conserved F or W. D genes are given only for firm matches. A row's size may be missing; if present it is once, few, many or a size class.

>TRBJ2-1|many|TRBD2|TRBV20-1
CSAREEAGGLGWYNEQFF
TGCAGTGCTAGAGAAGAAGCGGGAGGGCTAGGTTGGTACAATGAGCAGTTCTTC
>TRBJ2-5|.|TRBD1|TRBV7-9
CASSLAFRGRETQYF
TGTGCCAGCAGCTTAGCGTTCAGGGGGCGGGAGACCCAGTACTTC
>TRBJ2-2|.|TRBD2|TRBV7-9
CASSGLAGYTEELFF
TGTGCCAGCAGCGGACTAGCGGGCTACACCGAGGAGCTGTTTTTT
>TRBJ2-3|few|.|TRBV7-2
CASSWGENTDTQYF
TGTGCCAGCAGCTGGGGGGAGAACACAGATACGCAGTATTTT
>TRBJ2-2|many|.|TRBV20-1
CSASHTQGQLFF
TGCAGTGCTAGTCACACACAGGGCCAGCTGTTTTTT
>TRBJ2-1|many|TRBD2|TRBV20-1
CSARDMREAYNEQFF
TGCAGTGCTAGAGATATGCGGGAGGCCTACAATGAGCAGTTCTTC
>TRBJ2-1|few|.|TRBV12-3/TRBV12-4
CASTPKNEQFF
TGTGCCAGCACCCCTAAGAATGAGCAGTTCTTC
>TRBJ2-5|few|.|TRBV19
CASRQAGETQYF
TGTGCCAGTAGACAGGCCGGGGAGACCCAGTACTTC
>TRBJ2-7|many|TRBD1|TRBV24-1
CATHGQGSYF
TGTGCCACCCATGGACAGGGTTCGTACTTC
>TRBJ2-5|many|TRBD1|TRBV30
CAWSLRQGLETQYF
TGTGCCTGGAGTCTACGACAGGGCTTGGAGACCCAGTACTTC
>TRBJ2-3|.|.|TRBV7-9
CASSPWREDTQYF
TGTGCCAGCAGCCCCTGGCGAGAAGATACGCAGTATTTT
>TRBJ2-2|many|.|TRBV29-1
CSVEALAANTGELFF
TGCAGCGTTGAAGCACTAGCAGCGAACACCGGGGAGCTGTTTTTT
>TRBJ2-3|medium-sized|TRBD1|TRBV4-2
CASRSGGHTDTQYF
TGTGCCAGCAGATCAGGGGGCCACACAGATACGCAGTATTTT
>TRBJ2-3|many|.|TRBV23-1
CASRPGQKSTDTQYF
TGCGCCAGCAGGCCAGGACAAAAAAGCACAGATACGCAGTATTTT
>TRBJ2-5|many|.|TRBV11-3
CASSSLTQETQYF
TGTGCCAGCAGCTCATTGACGCAAGAGACCCAGTACTTC
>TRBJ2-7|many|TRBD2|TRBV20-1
CSASTDRTSGLPYEQYF
TGCAGTGCTAGCACAGACAGGACTAGCGGGTTGCCCTACGAGCAGTACTTC
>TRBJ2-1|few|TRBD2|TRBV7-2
CASSSVSGSGDEQFF
TGTGCCAGCAGCTCAGTAAGCGGGAGTGGGGATGAGCAGTTCTTC
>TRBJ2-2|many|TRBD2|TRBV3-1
CASSHVAGARGGELFF
TGTGCCAGCAGCCACGTAGCGGGAGCTCGGGGCGGGGAGCTGTTTTTT
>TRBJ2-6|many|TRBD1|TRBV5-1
CASSLGQGAGANVLTF
TGCGCCAGCAGCTTGGGACAGGGGGCTGGGGCCAACGTCCTGACTTTC
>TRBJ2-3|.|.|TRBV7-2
CASSPQRAVDTQYF
TGTGCCAGCAGCCCCCAAAGGGCAGTAGATACGCAGTATTTT
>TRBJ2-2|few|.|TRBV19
CASSVGHPGELFF
TGTGCCAGTAGTGTGGGACATCCCGGGGAGCTGTTTTTT
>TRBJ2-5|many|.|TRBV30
CAWSVLQTQYF
TGTGCCTGGAGTGTACTACAAACCCAGTACTTC
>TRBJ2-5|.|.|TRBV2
CASSERGRSGETQYF
TGTGCCAGCAGTGAAAGAGGCAGGTCCGGGGAGACCCAGTACTTC
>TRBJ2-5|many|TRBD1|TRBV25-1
CASSEWGQGAYQETQYF
TGTGCCAGCAGTGAATGGGGACAGGGAGCGTACCAAGAGACCCAGTACTTC
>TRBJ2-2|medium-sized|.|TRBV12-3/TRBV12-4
CASSLALANTGELFF
TGTGCCAGCAGTTTAGCGCTAGCGAACACCGGGGAGCTGTTTTTT
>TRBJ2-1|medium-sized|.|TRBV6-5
CASSLYSYNEQFF
TGTGCCAGCAGCCTCTACAGTTACAATGAGCAGTTCTTC
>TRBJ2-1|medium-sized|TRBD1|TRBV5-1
CASSTSDRPKGNEQFF
TGCGCCAGCAGCACTTCGGACAGGCCAAAGGGGAATGAGCAGTTCTTC
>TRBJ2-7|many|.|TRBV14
CASSRRPYYEQYF
TGTGCCAGCAGCCGCCGCCCCTACTACGAGCAGTACTTC
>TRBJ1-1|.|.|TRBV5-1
CASSLDPGDGAFF
TGCGCCAGCAGCTTGGATCCAGGCGACGGAGCTTTCTTT
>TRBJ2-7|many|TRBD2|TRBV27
CASSSSGRVHEQYF
TGTGCCAGCAGTTCTAGCGGGAGGGTCCACGAGCAGTACTTC
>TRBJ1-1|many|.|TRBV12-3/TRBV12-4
CASGRRSVTEAFF
TGTGCCAGCGGTCGGAGGAGTGTCACTGAAGCTTTCTTT
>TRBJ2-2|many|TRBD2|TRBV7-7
CASSLLAGDTGELFF
TGTGCTAGCAGCTTACTAGCGGGAGATACCGGGGAGCTGTTTTTT
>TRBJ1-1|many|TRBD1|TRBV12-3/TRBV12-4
CASHGQGRRDTEAFF
TGTGCCAGCCATGGACAGGGTCGAAGGGACACTGAAGCTTTCTTT
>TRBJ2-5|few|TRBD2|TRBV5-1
CASRSPGRVLQETQYF
TGCGCCAGCAGATCTCCGGGGAGGGTCCTCCAAGAGACCCAGTACTTC
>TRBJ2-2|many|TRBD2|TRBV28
CASSLGGLAGLTGELFF
TGTGCCAGCAGTTTAGGCGGACTAGCGGGATTAACCGGGGAGCTGTTTTTT
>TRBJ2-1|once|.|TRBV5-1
CASSLDLGLSNEQFF
TGCGCCAGCAGCTTGGATCTAGGGCTGTCGAATGAGCAGTTCTTC
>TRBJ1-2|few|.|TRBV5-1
CASSLGDGPNYGYTF
TGCGCCAGCAGCTTGGGGGACGGACCTAACTATGGCTACACCTTC
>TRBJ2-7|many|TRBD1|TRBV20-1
CSATGTGTYEQYF
TGCAGTGCTACGGGGACAGGTACCTACGAGCAGTACTTC
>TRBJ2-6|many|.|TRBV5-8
CASSLDRAKTGANVLTF
TGTGCCAGCAGCTTGGACAGGGCTAAAACTGGGGCCAACGTCCTGACTTTC
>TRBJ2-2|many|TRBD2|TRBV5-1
CASSSILAGGPGGELFF
TGCGCCAGCAGCTCCATACTAGCGGGAGGGCCCGGCGGGGAGCTGTTTTTT
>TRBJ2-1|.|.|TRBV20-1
CSARMRNNEQFF
TGCAGTGCGAGGATGCGGAACAATGAGCAGTTCTTC
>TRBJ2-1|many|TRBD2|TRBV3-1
CASRPSGAAYNEQFF
TGTGCCAGCAGACCTAGCGGGGCAGCCTACAATGAGCAGTTCTTC
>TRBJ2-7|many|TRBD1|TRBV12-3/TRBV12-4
CASSSRTGGYEQYF
TGTGCCAGCAGTTCACGGACAGGGGGCTACGAGCAGTACTTC
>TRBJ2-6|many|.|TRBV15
CATSSWDTGSGANVLTF
TGTGCCACCAGCTCTTGGGACACTGGCTCTGGGGCCAACGTCCTGACTTTC
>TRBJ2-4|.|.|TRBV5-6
CASSSNCPQPGKNIQYF
TGTGCCAGCTCCTCGAATTGTCCCCAGCCAGGCAAAAACATTCAGTACTTC
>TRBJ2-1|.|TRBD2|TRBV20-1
CWAQAPGLAGRSYNEQFF
TGCTGGGCCCAGGCTCCGGGACTAGCGGGACGCTCCTACAATGAGCAGTTCTTC
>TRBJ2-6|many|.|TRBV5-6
CASSLGGLISSGANVLTF
TGTGCCAGCAGCCTGGGGGGGCTGATCTCCTCTGGGGCCAACGTCCTGACTTTC
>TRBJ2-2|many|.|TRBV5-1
CASTPDSQNGELFF
TGCGCCAGCACCCCGGACAGCCAAAACGGGGAGCTGTTTTTT
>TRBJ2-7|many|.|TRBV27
CASSFAGVSSYEQYF
TGTGCCAGCAGTTTCGCAGGGGTTAGCTCCTACGAGCAGTACTTC